This T cell receptor (beta chain) is drawn from a study of identifying expanded T cells in peripheral blood. General study points: Technical replicates showed around 1.1 changed clones; two weeks about 16.4; four weeks 19.

There are a few counts of this clone. Its antigen is unidentified. Healthy donors had no documented immune events, such as infections, while sampled. V was cut by 2 bases and J by 1 base, with 11 bases left in between. From germline, CDR1 is KGHSH and CDR2 LQKENI. There are 15 residues in the CDR3. The repertoire was sequenced with immunoSEQ multiplex PCR; TCRdb's copy has only in-frame clones and lacks some. The data contain about 94,000 clones, approximately 88% of them singletons. This receptor was obtained from a person aged 18-70 years in good health. The sequencing sample was made of blood. The rearrangement links TRBV18 to TRBJ1-1; tentative D call: TRBD1 (6 bases). CDR3 coding DNA: TGTGCCAGCTCACCAGGGGGCGCCGCGAACACTGAAGCTTTCTTT. This gives the protein CASSPGGAANTEAFF.